These 3 T cell receptor beta chains share one sample of origin, sequenced in a study of spatial heterogeneity in lung cancer. Time point here: sample taken at primary tumor resection. From tumor, nontumor lung or frozen PBMC, whole RNA was taken unsorted for sequencing. TCRdb re-called the 5' RACE reads with MiXCR, one entry per CDR3 protein. The profile shows 70,000 to 90,000 distinct CDR3 sequences, 13% of them singletons. This specimen consisted of PBMCs, obtained at surgery. The receptors stem from a male donor with early-stage non-small cell lung cancer.

By share, this clonotype ranks as large. The CDR3 is CATRRTSGSNTGELFF. CDR3 bases: TGTGCCACCAGAAGGACTAGCGGTTCGAACACCGGGGAGCTGTTTTTT. The chain combines TRBV15 with TRBJ2-2; 10 positions agree with TRBD2. This CDR3 contains 16 residues. Trimming removed 6 bases from V and 0 bases from J; junction bases left unmatched: 4. Germline CDR1 is LNHNV and CDR2 is YYDKDF (reference sequence).

This clonotype appeared many times. V gene TRBV28 combines with J gene TRBJ1-5; D might be TRBD1 (6 bases). The germline gives CDR1 MDHEN, CDR2 SYDVKM. The length of the CDR3 is 14 residues. The germline V and J ends were trimmed by 5 bases and 2 bases, with 10 bases remaining between them. DNA of the CDR3: TGTGCCAGCAGTCTGGACAGCGGCAATCAGCCCCAGCATTTT. It specifies CASSLDSGNQPQHF.

This clonotype was detected a few times. The chain uses TRBV20-1 and TRBJ2-7, with TRBD2 as a possible D gene (6 bases). Germline V gene lookup returns CDR1 DFQATT and CDR2 SNEGSKA (reference sequence). There are 14 residues in the CDR3. V lost 1 base to trimming and J lost 2 bases, with 12 bases between them. CDR3 DNA: TGCAGTGCTAGAGGGGGGGACTCGCCCTACGAGCAGTACTTC. It encodes CSARGGDSPYEQYF.